This entry is about one TCR beta chain. In nominal health when sampled, donors likely had unrecorded immune exposures nonetheless. Researchers ran the PCR with 60 Vbeta and 13 Jbeta primers. Assay: immunoSEQ multiplex PCR; the TCRdb copy retains only in-frame clones and omits some. The table has under 200,000 clones, 65% to 85% seen once. These data come from a study of cytomegalovirus exposure and HLA in healthy donors. This CDR3 is 18 amino acids long. V shed 2 bases and J shed 0 bases, with 19 bases lying between them. The germline V gene encodes CDR1 SGHTA and CDR2 FQGNSA. The sample was PBMCs. This chain joins TRBV7-2 and TRBJ1-1, with D maybe TRBD1 (6 bases). This clonotype was obtained from a woman in her 40s in good health and CMV-seropositive. The CDR3 loop is CASSLSAAAGDMNTEAFF. The CDR3 DNA follows: TGTGCCAGCAGCTTAAGTGCCGCGGCAGGGGATATGAACACTGAAGCTTTCTTT. Using reference TRBV7-2 and TRBJ1-1 for the parts outside the CDR3, the full variable domain is GAGVSQSPSNKVTEKGKDVELRCDPISGHTALYWYRQSLGQGLEFLIYFQGNSAPDKSGLPSDRFSAERTGGSVSTLTIQRTQQEDSAVYLCASSLSAAAGDMNTEAFFGQGTRLTVV.